Listed here are 10 T cell receptor beta chains from one sample, sequenced in a study of beta chain features in type 1 diabetes. Study-wide results and limits: Significant though moderate, a shortening of TCRB CDR3s appeared in all four CD4+ subsets of Type 1 diabetes patients.

The authors reverse transcribed all of the isolated RNA, so sequencing captured expressed TCRB transcripts. Libraries were prepared by immunoSEQ multiplex PCR; TCRdb keeps only in-frame clonotypes and omits some of them. The data show hundreds of thousands of clones, 10% to 15% seen once. Antigens for these TCRs are unknown. Specimen: naive CD4+ T cells from blood. The source is a man between 18 and 29 years old with type 1 diabetes.

V is TRBV7-2 and J is TRBJ2-2; no firm D call. The CDR3 is made up of 13 amino acids. V shed 9 bases and J shed 0 bases, with 8 bases lying between them. The germline V gene has CDR1 SGHTA and CDR2 FQGNSA. CDR3 protein: CARGQPNTGELFF. The DNA for the CDR3 is TGTGCCAGGGGCCAGCCGAACACCGGGGAGCTGTTTTTT.

This clone has just a few counts. The gene calls are TRBV5-1 and TRBJ2-6; TRBD1 might be the D (5 bases). In germline, CDR1 is SGHRS, CDR2 YFSETQ. The CDR3 is 19 amino acids. Trimming took 2 bases from V and 0 from J, leaving 18 bases between them. CDR3 coding DNA: TGCGCCAGCAGCTTCAGGGTGAGACAATCCAGCTCTGGGGCCAACGTCCTGACTTTC. This gives the protein CASSFRVRQSSSGANVLTF.

With respect to this clone: The same CDR3 arises from other DNA sequences in this sample as well. V and J are TRBV5-6 and TRBJ1-5, with D unresolved. This CDR3 region has 14 residues. Germline lookup yields CDR1 SGHDT and CDR2 YYEEEE. The V end was cut by 0 bases, the J end by 2 bases, with 6 bases between. As DNA, the CDR3 is TGTGCCAGCAGCTTGGGGGTTGGCAATCAGCCCCAGCATTTT. It yields the protein CASSLGVGNQPQHF.

This chain connects TRBV5-4 to TRBJ2-5; 7 positions agree with TRBD1. J gave up 0 bases and V 1 base, and 3 bases lay outside the gene matches. Germline V gene sequence: CDR1 SGHNT, CDR2 YYREEE (reference sequence). The CDR3 runs to 15 residues. The CDR3 DNA sequence: TGTGCCAGCAGCTTGTGGCAGGGGGACCAAGAGACCCAGTACTTC. It translates to CASSLWQGDQETQYF. Complete variable domain (other parts from reference TRBV5-4 and TRBJ2-5): ETGVTQSPTHLIKTRGQQVTLRCSSQSGHNTVSWYQQALGQGPQFIFQYYREEENGRGNFPPRFSGLQFPNYSSELNVNALELDDSALYLCASSLWQGDQETQYFGPGTRLLVL.

The chain employs TRBV4-1 and TRBJ2-7, with 8 positions matching TRBD1. Losses at the gene ends were 4 bases for V and 3 bases for J; bases not matched to a gene: 11. The CDR3 is made up of 16 amino acids. In germline, CDR1 is MGHRA, CDR2 YSYEKL. The CDR3 reads CASSPRTGPSVYEQYF. CDR3 nucleotide sequence: TGCGCCAGCAGCCCCCGGACAGGGCCATCCGTCTACGAGCAGTACTTC.

V gene TRBV4-1 combines with J gene TRBJ2-4, with D perhaps TRBD2 (7 bases). This CDR3 is built from 19 residues. Germline-derived CDR1 and CDR2 are MGHRA and YSYEKL. V lost 1 base and J 0 bases, leaving 19 bases between the germline ends. CDR3 in amino acids: CASSQGPGGALLAKNIQYF. DNA for the CDR3: TGCGCCAGCAGCCAAGGTCCGGGGGGCGCGCTCCTAGCCAAAAACATTCAGTACTTC.

J is TRBJ2-3 and V is TRBV25-1; possibly TRBD1 or TRBD2 for D (5 bases each). Trimming removed 4 bases from V and 3 bases from J, with 11 bases in between. Germline loops: CDR1 MGHDK, CDR2 SYGVNS. The CDR3 extends over 14 amino acids. Here the CDR3 reads CASSAEGPTDTQYF. The CDR3 DNA follows: TGTGCCAGCAGTGCCGAGGGGCCAACAGATACGCAGTATTTT.

This clone was detected only a few times. The chain employs TRBV5-1 and TRBJ2-2; TRBD2 matches 7 bases. The V gene's germline CDR1 is SGHRS and CDR2 YFSETQ. The CDR3 extends over 15 amino acids. Trimming removed 4 bases from V and 5 bases from J; junction bases left unmatched: 8. The CDR3 nucleotides read TGCGCCAGCAGCCCCTTGACTAGCTCTACCGGGGAGCTGTTTTTT. Translation: CASSPLTSSTGELFF.

This sequence joins TRBV7-2 and TRBJ2-5; 7 bases map to TRBD1. Germline V gene data show CDR1 as SGHTA and CDR2 as FQGNSA. Losses at the gene ends were 6 bases for V and 5 bases for J; bases not matched to a gene: 12. The CDR3 consists of 15 residues. CDR3: CASRKPPQGMETQYF. The CDR3, as DNA: TGTGCCAGCAGGAAACCCCCACAGGGGATGGAGACCCAGTACTTC. The variable domain in full, completed from reference TRBV7-2 and TRBJ2-5, reads GAGVSQSPSNKVTEKGKDVELRCDPISGHTALYWYRQSLGQGLEFLIYFQGNSAPDKSGLPSDRFSAERTGGSVSTLTIQRTQQEDSAVYLCASRKPPQGMETQYFGPGTRLLVL.

This clone was found a few times. This chain links TRBV7-6 with TRBJ2-7; D might be TRBD2 (7 bases). Germline V gives CDR1 SGHVS, CDR2 FNYEAQ. The CDR3 spans 15 residues. Trimming removed 5 bases from V and 0 bases from J, with 14 bases in between. Here the CDR3 reads CASSLRGGSSYEQYF. The CDR3 nucleotides read TGTGCCAGCAGCCTGAGGGGGGGTAGCTCCTACGAGCAGTACTTC.